The clone carrying this T cell receptor (beta chain) was found a few times. Seattle patients were enrolled during active infection and followed longitudinally. From germline, CDR1 is SGHAT and CDR2 FQNNGV. The CDR3 is made up of 19 amino acids. The V gene end was trimmed by 4 bases and the J gene end by 3 bases; junction bases not matched to a gene: 13. Clones were read by immunoSEQ multiplex PCR, and TCRdb kept only the in-frame ones, dropping some. The sample yields 300,000 or so clones, almost 90% seen once. This entry comes from a study of blood T cell repertoires in COVID-19. About the study: Researchers got acute and convalescent COVID-19 samples from the United States, Italy and Spain. The analysed material was cDNA or gDNA that came from T cells, B-cell-depleted T cells, or PBMCs.

The chain combines TRBV11-2 with TRBJ2-2, with 11 nucleotides matching TRBD2. The sequenced sample consisted of peripheral blood. The source of this sequence is a woman aged 30 to 39 with COVID-19, enrolled during active disease. Written as DNA, the CDR3 is TGTGCCAGCAGCTCCCCCGGGTCTAGCGGGAGGACCTACACCGGGGAGCTGTTTTTT. Amino acid sequence: CASSSPGSSGRTYTGELFF.